These 8 T cell receptor beta chains were sequenced from one sample in a study of blood T cells in healthy people across ages. The authors ran a second PCR of roughly 6 to 12 cycles using a sample-barcoded 5' primer and a J-beta primer mix. In TCRdb, the 5' RACE reads were re-called with MiXCR into one record per CDR3 protein. The sample contains 600,000 to 650,000 distinct CDR3 sequences, about 53% of which appear only once. Sequencing was done on a sample of blood. The source is a man between 60 and 75 years old in good health.

The chain links TRBV4-2 to TRBJ1-2; 9 bases fit TRBD1. V gave up 1 base and J gave up 2 bases; unmatched junction bases: 5. This CDR3 comprises 16 residues. Germline CDR1 and CDR2: LGHNA and YNFKEQ. CDR3 sequence reads: CASSQAGTGRNYGYTF. The CDR3 bases are TGTGCCAGCAGCCAAGCTGGGACAGGGCGAAACTATGGCTACACCTTC.

This clonotype was seen a few times. The chain combines TRBV20-1 with TRBJ1-2, with a tentative D call TRBD1 (6 bases). Germline loops: CDR1 DFQATT, CDR2 SNEGSKA (reference sequence). Between the trimmed V and J ends, which lost 5 bases and 0 bases, there was a span of 10 bases. The length of the CDR3 is 13 residues. CDR3 coding DNA: TGCAGTGCTGACAGGTTCTCTAACTATGGCTACACCTTC. Encoded protein: CSADRFSNYGYTF.

The table lists this clonotype with a few counts. This sequence joins TRBV2 and TRBJ2-3; D assignment may be TRBD1 or TRBD2 (6 bases each). V lost 3 bases to trimming and J lost 0 bases, with 10 bases between them. Germline CDR1 is SNHLY and CDR2 is FYNNEI. There are 15 residues in the CDR3. The CDR3 DNA follows: TGTGCCAGCAGTGAGGGGGGCCCTAGCACAGATACGCAGTATTTT. It translates to CASSEGGPSTDTQYF. The full variable domain, in which reference TRBV2 and TRBJ2-3 provide the parts outside the CDR3, is EPEVTQTPSHQVTQMGQEVILRCVPISNHLYFYWYRQILGQKVEFLVSFYNNEISEKSEIFDDQFSVERPDGSNFTLKIRSTKLEDSAMYFCASSEGGPSTDTQYFGPGTRLTVL.

The rearrangement links TRBV14 to TRBJ2-3, with 12 bases aligning to TRBD2. The CDR3 is made up of 17 amino acids. After removal of 4 bases from V and 2 bases from J, the junction contained 7 bases not matched to a gene. Germline V CDR1 and CDR2: SGHDN, FVKESK. This chain's CDR3 is CASSPRLAGALTDTQYF. The DNA of the CDR3 is TGTGCCAGCAGCCCCCGACTAGCGGGGGCCCTCACAGATACGCAGTATTTT.

V usage is TRBV29-1 and J usage is TRBJ1-1; tentative D call: TRBD1 (6 bases). This CDR3 spans 12 amino acids. V lost 7 bases and J 2 bases, leaving 11 bases between the germline ends. CDR1 is SQVTM and CDR2 is ANQGSEA in the germline V gene. The CDR3 DNA follows: TGCAGCGCCCAAGGGGGAAACACTGAAGCTTTCTTT. Its protein product is CSAQGGNTEAFF.

V and J are TRBV9 and TRBJ2-5; TRBD2 agrees at 8 bases. Germline-derived CDR1 and CDR2 are SGDLS and YYNGEE. The CDR3 has 15 residues. The V gene end was trimmed by 0 bases and the J gene end by 11 bases; junction bases not matched to a gene: 12. This chain's CDR3 is CASSVAGGPVSEQYF. CDR3 DNA: TGTGCCAGCAGCGTAGCGGGGGGGCCCGTCAGTGAGCAGTACTTC.

This clonotype was seen a handful of times. The rearrangement links TRBV7-8 to TRBJ2-2; D might be TRBD1 (6 bases). The CDR3 runs 14 residues. Germline values: CDR1 SGHVS, CDR2 FQNEAQ. Trimming left V 6 bases short and J 7 bases short, with 15 bases between. This CDR3 reads CASRLQGRVGELFF. The CDR3 coding sequence is TGTGCCAGCAGGCTACAGGGTCGGGTCGGGGAGCTGTTTTTT.

There are many counts of this clonotype. The rearrangement links TRBV19 to TRBJ2-1; D uncertain. Germline values: CDR1 LNHDA, CDR2 SQIVND (reference sequence). The CDR3 covers 14 residues. Trimming removed 7 bases from V and 0 bases from J, with 10 bases in between. CDR3: CASKFSSSYNEQFF. CDR3 nucleotides: TGTGCCAGTAAGTTCTCCTCCTCCTACAATGAGCAGTTCTTC.